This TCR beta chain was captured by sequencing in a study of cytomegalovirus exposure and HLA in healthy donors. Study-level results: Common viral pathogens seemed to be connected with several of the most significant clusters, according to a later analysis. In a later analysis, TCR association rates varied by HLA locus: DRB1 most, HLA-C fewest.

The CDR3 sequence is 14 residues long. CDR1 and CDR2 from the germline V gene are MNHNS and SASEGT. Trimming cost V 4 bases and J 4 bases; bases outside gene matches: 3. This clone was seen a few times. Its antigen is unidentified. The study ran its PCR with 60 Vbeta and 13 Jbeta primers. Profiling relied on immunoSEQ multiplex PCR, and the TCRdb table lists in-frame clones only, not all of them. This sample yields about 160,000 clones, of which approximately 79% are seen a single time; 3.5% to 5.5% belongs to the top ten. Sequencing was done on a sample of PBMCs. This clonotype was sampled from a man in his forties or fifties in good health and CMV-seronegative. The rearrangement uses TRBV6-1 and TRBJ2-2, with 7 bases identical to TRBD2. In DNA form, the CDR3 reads TGTGCCAGCAGTGGGGTAGCGGGCACCGGGGAGCTGTTTTTT. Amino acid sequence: CASSGVAGTGELFF.